This entry describes one T cell receptor beta chain. The sample originates from a study of beta chain features in type 1 diabetes. The entirety of the isolated RNA underwent reverse transcription, so expressed TCRB transcripts were sequenced. TCRdb's table, derived via immunoSEQ multiplex PCR, lists solely in-frame clones and lacks some. The repertoire includes around 400,000 clones, about 14% of them detected once, and 0.019% sits in the top ten. V shed 2 bases and J 2 bases; nucleotides not matched to a gene: 6. The CDR3 runs 15 residues. Germline lookup yields CDR1 GTSNPN and CDR2 SVGIG (reference sequence).

J is TRBJ2-7 and V is TRBV30; the match to TRBD1 covers 10 bases. The clonotype originates from a woman aged 18-29 years in good health. Sequenced material: naive CD4+ T cells from blood. CDR3 amino acids: CAWSLGTGVTYEQYF. The CDR3 nucleotides are TGTGCCTGGAGTCTCGGGACAGGGGTAACCTACGAGCAGTACTTC.